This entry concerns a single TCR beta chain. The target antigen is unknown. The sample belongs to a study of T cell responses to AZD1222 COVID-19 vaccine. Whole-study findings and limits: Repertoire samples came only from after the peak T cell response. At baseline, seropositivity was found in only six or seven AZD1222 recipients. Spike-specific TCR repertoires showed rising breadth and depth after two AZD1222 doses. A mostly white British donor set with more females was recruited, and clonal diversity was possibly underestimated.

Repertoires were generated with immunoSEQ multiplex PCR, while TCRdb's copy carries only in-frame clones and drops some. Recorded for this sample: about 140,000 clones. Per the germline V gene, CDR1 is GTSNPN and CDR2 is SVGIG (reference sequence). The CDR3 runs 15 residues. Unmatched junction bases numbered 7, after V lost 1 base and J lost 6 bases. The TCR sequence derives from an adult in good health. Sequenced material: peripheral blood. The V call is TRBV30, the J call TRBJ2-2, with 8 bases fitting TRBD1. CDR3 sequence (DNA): TGTGCCTGGAGTGCGATTAACAGGGGGGCCGGGGAGCTGTTTTTT. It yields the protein CAWSAINRGAGELFF.